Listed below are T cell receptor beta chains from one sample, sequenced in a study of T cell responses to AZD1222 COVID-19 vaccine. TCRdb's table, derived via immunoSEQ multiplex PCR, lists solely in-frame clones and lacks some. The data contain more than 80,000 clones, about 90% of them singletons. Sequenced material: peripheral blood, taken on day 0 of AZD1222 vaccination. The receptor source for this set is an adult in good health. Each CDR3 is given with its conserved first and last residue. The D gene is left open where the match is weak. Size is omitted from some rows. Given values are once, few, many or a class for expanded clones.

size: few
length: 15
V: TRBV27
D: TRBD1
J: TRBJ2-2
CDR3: CASSFQGQSTGELFF
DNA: TGTGCCAGCAGTTTCCAGGGACAGAGCACCGGGGAGCTGTTTTTT

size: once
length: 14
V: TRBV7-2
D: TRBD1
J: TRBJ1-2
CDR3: CASSRDRGREDYTF
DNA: TGTGCCAGCAGCAGAGACAGGGGCCGGGAGGACTACACCTTC

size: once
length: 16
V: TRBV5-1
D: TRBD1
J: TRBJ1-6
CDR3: CASSPISDREQSPLHF
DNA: TGCGCCAGCAGTCCAATCTCGGACAGGGAGCAATCACCCCTCCACTTT

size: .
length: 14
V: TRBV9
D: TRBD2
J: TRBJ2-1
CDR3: CASSAVGLANEQFF
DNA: TGTGCCAGCAGCGCTGTAGGACTAGCGAATGAGCAGTTCTTC

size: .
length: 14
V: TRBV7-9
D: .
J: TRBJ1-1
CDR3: CASSSQGLRTEAFF
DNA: TGTGCCAGCAGCTCCCAGGGGCTAAGGACTGAAGCTTTCTTT

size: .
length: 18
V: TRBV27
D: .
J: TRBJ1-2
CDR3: CASSLFPPTGTDNYGYTF
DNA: TGTGCCAGCAGTTTATTCCCTCCGACCGGGACGGATAACTATGGCTACACCTTC

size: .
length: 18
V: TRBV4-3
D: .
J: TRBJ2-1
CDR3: CASSQDLVGSSSYNEQFF
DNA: TGCGCCAGCAGCCAAGACTTAGTCGGGAGTAGCTCCTACAATGAGCAGTTCTTC

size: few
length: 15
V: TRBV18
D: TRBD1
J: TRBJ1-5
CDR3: CASSPGTDSNQPQHF
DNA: TGTGCCAGCTCACCCGGGACAGATAGCAATCAGCCCCAGCATTTT

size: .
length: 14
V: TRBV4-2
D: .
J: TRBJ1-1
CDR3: CASSLARAATEAFF
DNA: TGTGCCAGCAGCTTAGCCCGGGCGGCCACTGAAGCTTTCTTT

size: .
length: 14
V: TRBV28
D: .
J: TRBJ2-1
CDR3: CASSFPGRNNEQFF
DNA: TGTGCCAGCAGTTTCCCCGGGAGAAACAATGAGCAGTTCTTC

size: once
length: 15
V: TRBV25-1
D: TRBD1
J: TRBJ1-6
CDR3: CASGATGYYNSPLHF
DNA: TGTGCCAGCGGAGCGACAGGGTACTATAATTCACCCCTCCACTTT

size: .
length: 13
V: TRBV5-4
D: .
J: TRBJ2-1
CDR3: CAISGRPYNEQFF
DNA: TGTGCCATCTCGGGACGCCCCTACAATGAGCAGTTCTTC

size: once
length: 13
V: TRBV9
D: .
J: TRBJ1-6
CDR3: CASSVTDNSPLHF
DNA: TGTGCCAGCAGCGTGACGGATAATTCACCCCTCCACTTT

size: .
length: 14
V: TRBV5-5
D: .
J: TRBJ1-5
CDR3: CASSEGPGIQPQHF
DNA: TGTGCCAGCAGCGAGGGGCCGGGGATTCAGCCCCAGCATTTT

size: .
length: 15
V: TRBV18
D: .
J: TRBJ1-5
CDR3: CASSPPLESNQPQHF
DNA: TGTGCCAGCTCACCCCCATTGGAAAGCAATCAGCCCCAGCATTTT

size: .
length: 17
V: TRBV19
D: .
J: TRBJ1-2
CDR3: CASSIGGVRSTNYGYTF
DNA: TGTGCCAGTAGTATAGGGGGGGTACGCTCGACTAACTATGGCTACACCTTC

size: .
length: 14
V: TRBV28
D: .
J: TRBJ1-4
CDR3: CASSFGQGGEKLFF
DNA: TGTGCCAGCAGTTTCGGGCAGGGTGGTGAAAAACTGTTTTTT

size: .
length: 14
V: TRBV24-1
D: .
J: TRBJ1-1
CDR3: CATSPNRDSTEAFF
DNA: TGTGCCACCAGCCCGAACAGGGATAGCACTGAAGCTTTCTTT

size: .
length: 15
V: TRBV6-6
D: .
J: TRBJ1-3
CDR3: CASSYPHASGNTIYF
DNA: TGTGCCAGCAGTTACCCCCACGCCTCTGGAAACACCATATATTTT

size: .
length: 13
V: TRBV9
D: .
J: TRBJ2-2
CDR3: CASSVLVAGELFF
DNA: TGTGCCAGCAGCGTACTTGTGGCCGGGGAGCTGTTTTTT

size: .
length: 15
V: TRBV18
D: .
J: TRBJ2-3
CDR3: CASSPQGAGGDTQYF
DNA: TGTGCCAGCTCACCACAGGGCGCGGGCGGAGATACGCAGTATTTT

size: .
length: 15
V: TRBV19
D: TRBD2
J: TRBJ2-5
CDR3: CASSMGLAVEETQYF
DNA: TGTGCCAGTAGTATGGGGCTAGCGGTCGAAGAGACCCAGTACTTC

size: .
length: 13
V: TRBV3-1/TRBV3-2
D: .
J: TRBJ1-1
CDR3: CASSQDVRGEAFF
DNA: TGTGCCAGCAGCCAAGACGTGAGGGGAGAAGCTTTCTTT

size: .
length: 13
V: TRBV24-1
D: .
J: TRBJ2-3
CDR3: CATSRTVTDTQYF
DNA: TGTGCCACCAGCCGGACAGTTACAGATACGCAGTATTTT

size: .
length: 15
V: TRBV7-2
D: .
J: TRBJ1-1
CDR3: CASSPRRGWVTEAFF
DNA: TGTGCCAGCAGCCCTAGACGGGGATGGGTCACTGAAGCTTTCTTT

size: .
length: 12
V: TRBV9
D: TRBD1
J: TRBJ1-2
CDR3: CASSVQGDGYTF
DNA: TGTGCCAGCAGCGTCCAGGGGGATGGCTACACCTTC

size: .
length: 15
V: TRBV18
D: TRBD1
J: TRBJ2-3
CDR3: CASSPRGQVTDTQYF
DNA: TGTGCCAGCTCACCCAGGGGGCAGGTCACAGATACGCAGTATTTT

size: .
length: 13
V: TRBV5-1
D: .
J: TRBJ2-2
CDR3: CASSFAGAGELFF
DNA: TGCGCCAGCAGCTTTGCAGGGGCGGGGGAGCTGTTTTTT

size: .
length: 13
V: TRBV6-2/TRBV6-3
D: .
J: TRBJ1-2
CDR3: CASSYSSGTGYTF
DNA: TGTGCCAGCAGTTACTCTTCAGGGACTGGCTACACCTTC

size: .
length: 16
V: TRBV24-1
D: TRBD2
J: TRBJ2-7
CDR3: CATSEGGTSGSYEQYF
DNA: TGTGCCACCAGTGAGGGTGGGACTAGCGGGAGCTACGAGCAGTACTTC

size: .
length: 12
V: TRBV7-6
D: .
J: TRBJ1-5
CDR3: CASSSGDQPQHF
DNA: TGTGCCAGCAGCTCAGGGGATCAGCCCCAGCATTTT

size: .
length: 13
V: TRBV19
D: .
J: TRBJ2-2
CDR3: CASSATNTGELFF
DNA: TGTGCCAGTAGTGCGACGAACACCGGGGAGCTGTTTTTT

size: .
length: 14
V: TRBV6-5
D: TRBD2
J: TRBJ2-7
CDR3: CASSRTSGSYEQYF
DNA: TGTGCCAGCAGTCGGACTAGCGGGAGCTACGAGCAGTACTTC

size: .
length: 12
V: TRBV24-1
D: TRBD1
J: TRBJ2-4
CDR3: CATSGDRNIQYF
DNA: TGTGCCACCAGTGGGGACAGAAACATTCAGTACTTC

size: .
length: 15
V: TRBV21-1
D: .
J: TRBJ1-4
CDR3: CASSTRTPRNEKLFF
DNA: TGTGCCAGCAGCACCCGAACCCCGAGGAATGAAAAACTGTTTTTT

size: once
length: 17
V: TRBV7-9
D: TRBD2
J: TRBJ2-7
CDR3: CASSPGGRRPTSYEQYF
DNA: TGTGCCAGCAGCCCGGGGGGTCGGAGACCGACCTCCTACGAGCAGTACTTC

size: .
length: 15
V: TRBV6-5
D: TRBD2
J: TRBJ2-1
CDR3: CASSIGLADYNEQFF
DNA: TGTGCCAGCAGCATCGGACTAGCAGATTACAATGAGCAGTTCTTC

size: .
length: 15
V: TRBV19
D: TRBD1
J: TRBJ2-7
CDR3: CASKQGADRFYEQYF
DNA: TGTGCCAGTAAACAGGGTGCGGACAGGTTCTACGAGCAGTACTTC

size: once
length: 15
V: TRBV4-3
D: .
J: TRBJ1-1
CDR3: CASSQAGWVGTEAFF
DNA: TGCGCCAGCAGCCAGGCGGGGTGGGTAGGGACTGAAGCTTTCTTT

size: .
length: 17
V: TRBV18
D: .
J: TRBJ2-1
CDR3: CASSHQSTAFSPNEQFF
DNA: TGTGCCAGCTCCCACCAAAGCACTGCCTTTTCTCCAAATGAGCAGTTCTTC

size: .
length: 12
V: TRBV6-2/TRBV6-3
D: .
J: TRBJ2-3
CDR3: CASSYSKDTQYF
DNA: TGTGCCAGCAGTTACTCGAAGGATACGCAGTATTTT